This is a list of T cell receptor beta chains from one sample in a study of blood T cell repertoires in COVID-19. The table came from immunoSEQ multiplex PCR; TCRdb's copy has only in-frame clones and leaves some out. In the table there are around 50,000 clones, roughly nine tenths of which are singletons. The sample comprised peripheral blood. The source is a human donor in a cohort sampled during active COVID-19. Both conserved end residues are part of each CDR3.

j_gene,v_gene,CDR3aa
TRBJ1-1,TRBV18,CASSPGQTNTEAFF
TRBJ2-2,TRBV2,CASSRDRMNTGELFF
TRBJ2-2,TRBV18,CASSRQGLDTGELFF
TRBJ2-3,TRBV4-2,CASSQGGLYSTDTQYF
TRBJ2-3,TRBV2,CASREVGLAGTDTQYF
TRBJ2-1,TRBV9,CASSTSGGASNEQFF
TRBJ2-3,TRBV19,CASSVDTQYF
TRBJ1-4,TRBV7-2,CASNPGQGGEKLFF
TRBJ2-5,TRBV7-2,CASSPNLASRETQYF
TRBJ1-1,TRBV11-2,CASSLGDSDRNTEAFF
TRBJ2-3,TRBV7-2,CASSSSREAGTQYF
TRBJ2-1,TRBV6-2/TRBV6-3,CASSYSPGGSNEQFF
TRBJ2-2,TRBV7-2,CASSLVFGGELFF
TRBJ1-6,TRBV6-5,CASSSDRDGRSPLHF
TRBJ1-4,TRBV11-2,CASSMEGGAGDEKLFF
TRBJ1-2,TRBV5-4,CASSLAVLQSDYGYTF
TRBJ2-1,TRBV27,CASSWGLGGQTYNEQFF
TRBJ2-5,TRBV7-9,CASSIPLAGEHRETQYF
TRBJ2-7,TRBV25-1,CASSEFGGQEQYF
TRBJ2-5,TRBV25-1,CASSASGTSGRGETQYF
TRBJ2-1,TRBV18,CASSPYLAGDAEQFF
TRBJ1-6,TRBV11-3,CASSRQPDNSPLHF
TRBJ2-7,TRBV18,CASSPGQGHEQYF
TRBJ2-3,TRBV5-1,CASSLRTASGGTDTQYF
TRBJ1-2,TRBV10-3,CAISAQGQEGEGYTF
TRBJ2-7,TRBV6-6,CASSQKAPYEQYF
TRBJ2-5,TRBV18,CASSPPVAGGTGTQYF
TRBJ2-1,TRBV25-1,CASSAPVRAYNEQFF
TRBJ2-3,TRBV5-4,CASSKIAGGRTDTQYF
TRBJ1-3,TRBV7-9,CASSKRTGPGNTIYF
TRBJ1-4,TRBV5-1,CASRAGQGITNEKLFF
TRBJ2-1,TRBV6-6,CASSWGQGNSYNEQFF
TRBJ2-7,TRBV25-1,CASTTGGSYEQYF
TRBJ2-2,TRBV3-1/TRBV3-2,CASSRGGDTGELFF
TRBJ1-5,TRBV21-1,CASSKASELFIQPQHF
TRBJ1-2,TRBV11-2,CASSPNRDRGKGYTF